This is a list of T cell receptor delta chains from one sample in a study of gamma-delta chains in newborns, infants, children. TCRdb applied CATT to the reads for clone calling. This repertoire shows more than 3,500 delta-chain clones, under 2.5% found once; its top ten account for approximately 9.4%. The sequencing sample was made of blood. The receptors were sampled from a child who was a newborn, infant or young child, either healthy, febrile or measles-vaccinated (not recorded which). Both conserved end residues are part of each CDR3. D genes are given only for firm matches. The size field is filled for only some rows; it gives once, few, many or a size class.

TRDV2,.,.,TRDJ3,TGTGCCTGTGACACAGTGGGGGGCCCCTGGGACACCCGACAGATGTTTTTC,CACDTVGGPWDTRQMFF
TRDV2,TRDD3,few,TRDJ3,TGTGCCTGTGACACCCTACTGGGGGAGAGCTCCTGGGACACCCGACAGATGTTTTTC,CACDTLLGESSWDTRQMFF
TRDV2,TRDD3,few,TRDJ3,TGTGCCTGTGACACCGCGGGATACCCGAGCTCCTGGGACACCCGACAGATGTTTTTC,CACDTAGYPSSWDTRQMFF
TRDV2,TRDD3,.,TRDJ3,TGTGCCTGTGACCCTCTACTGGGGGATACTCGTTCTAGCTCCTGGGACACCCGACAGATGTTTTTC,CACDPLLGDTRSSSWDTRQMFF
TRDV2,TRDD3,few,TRDJ3,TGTGCCTGTGACCAAGTACTGGGGGATACTACCTGGGACACCCGACAGATGTTTTTC,CACDQVLGDTTWDTRQMFF
TRDV2,TRDD3,few,TRDJ2,TGTGCCTGTGACGCAGTACTGGGGGATACGCTAGCTTTGACAGCACAACTCTTCTTT,CACDAVLGDTLALTAQLFF
TRDV2,TRDD3,few,TRDJ3,TGTGCCTGTGACACTGGGGGATACGGAAGCTCCTGGGACACCCGACAGATGTTTTTC,CACDTGGYGSSWDTRQMFF
TRDV2,.,large,TRDJ3,TGTGCCTGTGACTGGGGGCCAAGCTCCTGGGACACCCGACAGATGTTTTTC,CACDWGPSSWDTRQMFF
TRDV2,.,few,TRDJ3,TGCGCCTGTGACACCGGGCGCTTCTCCTGGGACACCCGACAGATGTTTTTC,CACDTGRFSWDTRQMFF
TRDV1,TRDD3,few,TRDJ2,TGTGCTCTTGGGGAAGCCCTTCCTATTGCTCGTACTGGGGGATACACTCTCGGGACAGCACAACTCTTCTTT,CALGEALPIARTGGYTLGTAQLFF
TRDV2,TRDD3,.,TRDJ3,TGTGCCTGTGACACCTGGGGGGATAGCTCCTGGGACACCCGACAGATGTTTTTC,CACDTWGDSSWDTRQMFF
TRDV2,TRDD3,.,TRDJ2,TGTGCCTGTGACACTGTGGGGGATACTTTGACAGCACAACTCTTCTTT,CACDTVGDTLTAQLFF
TRDV1,TRDD3,few,TRDJ2,TGTGCTCTTGGGGAAGGGGCTACGTACTGGGGGACAGCACAACTCTTCTTT,CALGEGATYWGTAQLFF
TRDV2,TRDD3,few,TRDJ3,TGTGCCTGTGACACCATACTGGGGGATTCCTGGGACACCCGACAGATGTTTTTC,CACDTILGDSWDTRQMFF
TRDV2,.,few,TRDJ3,TGTGCCTGTGACACTGCCGGGAGCTCCTGGGACACCCGACAGATGTTTTTC,CACDTAGSSWDTRQMFF
TRDV2,TRDD3,.,TRDJ3,TGTGCCTGTGACTCGTACTGGGGGATACGCAGCTCCTGGGACACCCGACAGATGTTTTTC,CACDSYWGIRSSWDTRQMFF
TRDV2,.,.,TRDJ3,TGTGCCTGTGACTTAGTACTGGACCCGAGCTCCTGGGACACCCGACAGATGTTTTTC,CACDLVLDPSSWDTRQMFF
TRAV29/DV5,TRDD3,.,TRDJ1,TGTGCAGCAAGTGCACACCTGCCTACTGGGGGATACGCAGAGAGGTACACCGATAAACTCATCTTT,CAASAHLPTGGYAERYTDKLIF
TRDV2,.,few,TRDJ2,TGTGCCTGTGACCGGTTGGGATATTCCACTTTGACAGCACAACTCTTCTTT,CACDRLGYSTLTAQLFF
TRDV2,TRDD3,few,TRDJ3,TGTGCCTGTGACAAAGTACTGGGGGGCTCCTGGGACACCCGACAGATGTTTTTC,CACDKVLGGSWDTRQMFF
TRDV2,.,few,TRDJ1,TGTGCCTGTGACCCGCCAGCGGATCGGGTAAATCCCGATAAACTCATCTTT,CACDPPADRVNPDKLIF
TRDV2,TRDD3,.,TRDJ2,TGTGCCTGTGATCCCCTTAATACTGGGGGATCTCCTTTGACAGCACAACTCTTCTTT,CACDPLNTGGSPLTAQLFF
TRDV2,TRDD3,large,TRDJ3,TGTGCCTGTGACACCGTGGGGGATTGGGACACCCGACAGATGTTTTTC,CACDTVGDWDTRQMFF
TRDV1,.,large,TRDJ1,TGTGCTCTTGGGGGATGGACCGATAAACTCATCTTT,CALGGWTDKLIF
TRDV1,.,.,TRDJ2,TGTGCTCTTGGGGAACTTTTCCTCAGCCGGACAGCACAACTCTTCTTT,CALGELFLSRTAQLFF
TRDV2,TRDD3,.,TRDJ3,TGTGCCTGTGACACCGGGGGATACTCCTGGGACACCCGACAGATGTTTTTC,CACDTGGYSWDTRQMFF
TRDV2,TRDD3,.,TRDJ2,TGTGCCTGTGACACCGTAGTGATTGGGGGATACGGGCCAGCACAACTCTTCTTT,CACDTVVIGGYGPAQLFF
TRDV2,TRDD3,few,TRDJ2,TGTGCCTGTGACACCTTGGGGGATACTTTGACAGCACAACTCTTCTTT,CACDTLGDTLTAQLFF
TRDV1,TRDD3,few,TRDJ1,TGTGCTCTTGGGGAAGCAATTCATTCCTACTGGGGGATACGGGACACCGATAAACTCATCTTT,CALGEAIHSYWGIRDTDKLIF
TRDV1,.,few,TRDJ1,TGTGCTCTTGGGGAACTAGCGGTACCCCCTTACACCGATAAACTCATCTTT,CALGELAVPPYTDKLIF
TRDV2,TRDD3,.,TRDJ3,TGTGCCTGTGACACCTGGGGGATACTGGACACCCGACAGATGTTTTTC,CACDTWGILDTRQMFF
TRDV2,TRDD3,.,TRDJ3,TGTGCCTGTGACACCGTCTTACTGGGGGATATTCGGACCTGGGACACCCGACAGATGTTTTTC,CACDTVLLGDIRTWDTRQMFF
TRDV2,.,large,TRDJ1,TGTGCCTGTCAGGTCCGTGCTCCTCGGGGATCGGGTAAACTCATCTTT,CACQVRAPRGSGKLIF
TRDV1,.,few,TRDJ2,TGTGCTCTTGGGGAACAATACCATCCGGGGGCGTCTTTGACAGCACAACTCTTCTTT,CALGEQYHPGASLTAQLFF
TRDV2,TRDD3,.,TRDJ3,TGTGCCTGTGACTCCGTGGGGGATACTAGCTCCTGGGACACCCGACAGATGTTTTTC,CACDSVGDTSSWDTRQMFF
TRDV2,TRDD3,.,TRDJ3,TGTGCCTGTGACACCGTGGGGATAAGCTCCTGGGACACCCGACAGATGTTTTTC,CACDTVGISSWDTRQMFF
TRDV2,TRDD3,.,TRDJ3,TGTGCCTGTGACACCGTACTGGGGGCCGCCTCCTGGGATACCCGACAGATGTTTTTC,CACDTVLGAASWDTRQMFF
TRDV1,TRDD3,medium-sized,TRDJ2,TGTGCTCTTGGGGAATTCCTCTACTGGGGGATACGTTTGACAGCACAACTCTTCTTT,CALGEFLYWGIRLTAQLFF
TRDV1,.,.,TRDJ1,TGTGCTCTTGGGGACCCTCCTTCCTACTGGGGGATCACCGATAAACTCATCTTT,CALGDPPSYWGITDKLIF
TRDV1,.,.,TRDJ1,TGTGCTCTTGGGGGCACCGATAAACTCATCTTT,CALGGTDKLIF